The 5 T cell receptor beta chains listed next were all sequenced from one sample in a study of human T cells and chemical hapten exposure. TCRdb reanalysed the RACE reads using MiXCR and keeps one entry per CDR3 protein. The sample includes around 74,000 distinct CDR3 sequences, approximately 32% of them seen just once. Time point given: patch test 1, 2 weeks after DPC sensitization. The treatment denotes: therapeutic diphenylcyclopropenone sensitization with weekly scalp DPC. This material consisted of whole blood, taken in connection with sensitization to the hapten diphenylcyclopropenone (DPC). Receptors were obtained from a man aged 40-55 years with alopecia areata. Some clones in this sample may be carry-over from other donors' samples.

The chain combines TRBV20-1 with TRBJ2-2, with TRBD2 identical over 12 bases. Germline trimming cut 6 bases from V and 6 bases from J; bases unmatched to any gene: 5. CDR1 DFQATT and CDR2 SNEGSKA come from the germline V gene (reference sequence). CDR3 size: 14 residues. CDR3 sequence (DNA): TGCAGTGCCAGGACTAGCGGGAAGGCCGGGGAGCTGTTTTTT. This codes for CSARTSGKAGELFF.

This chain uses TRBV4-1 with TRBJ1-6; a weak D match, TRBD1 (6 bases). The CDR3 extends over 15 amino acids. The germline V and J ends were trimmed by 4 bases and 7 bases, with 14 bases remaining between them. Germline V gene data show CDR1 as MGHRA and CDR2 as YSYEKL. CDR3 in DNA: TGCGCCAGCAGCCCGCAAACAGGGTGGAATTCACCCCTCCACTTT. This sequence encodes CASSPQTGWNSPLHF.

V and J are TRBV27 and TRBJ2-7, with 9 bases identical to TRBD2. The CDR3 loop spans 16 amino acids. V trimming: 2 bases; J trimming: 5 bases; junction bases outside the gene matches: 10. Germline CDR1 MNHEY, CDR2 SMNVEV (reference sequence). Here the CDR3 reads CASSLTTGTSINEQYF. In nucleotides, the CDR3 is TGTGCCAGCAGTTTAACAACCGGGACTAGCATCAACGAGCAGTACTTC.

A few counts support this clonotype. V gene TRBV6-5 combines with J gene TRBJ2-6; 9 bases match TRBD1. The J segment lost 0 bases and the V segment lost 5 bases, leaving 5 bases of the junction unmatched. The CDR3 loop spans 17 amino acids. Germline V lookup: CDR1 MNHEY, CDR2 SVGAGI. The DNA for the CDR3 is TGTGCCAGCAGTACCGGGACAGGGAGCTCTGGGGCCAACGTCCTGACTTTC. Translated: CASSTGTGSSGANVLTF.

For this clonotype: An end of the junction differs from the germline gene, which may be a read error. The chain joins TRBV4-1 to TRBJ2-5; D call uncertain. The CDR3 has 11 residues. CDR1 is MGHRA, CDR2 YSYEKL, per germline. CDR3 in amino acids: CASSQEGQLSF. CDR3 coding DNA: TGCGCCAGCAGCCAAGAAGGGCAGTTGTCCTTC.